These 12 T cell receptor beta chains originate from one sample sequenced in a study of neurological immune-mediated disorders. MiXCR was run by TCRdb on the 5' RACE reads, yielding one entry per CDR3 protein. The sample carries about 18,000 distinct CDR3 sequences, around 28% recorded once. Material for sequencing was PBMCs. The origin of the receptors is a middle-aged man with HTLV-1-associated myelopathy (HAM/TSP).

The chain combines TRBV6-1 with TRBJ1-2; D unresolved. Germline V lookup: CDR1 MNHNS, CDR2 SASEGT. Trimming pared 7 bases from V and 5 bases from J, leaving 11 bases between. This CDR3 contains 12 residues. CDR3 coding DNA: TGTGCCAGCATTAGACGGTCGTATGGCTACACCTTC. Translating gives CASIRRSYGYTF.

This clonotype was detected only once. The V and J genes are TRBV20-1 and TRBJ2-1; the match to TRBD1 covers 9 bases. Losses at the gene ends were 2 bases for V and 5 bases for J; bases not matched to a gene: 10. The CDR3 is 16 amino acids. Germline-derived CDR1 and CDR2 are DFQATT and SNEGSKA (reference sequence). CDR3 protein: CSARPNSGTGNNEQFF. In DNA, the CDR3 is TGCAGTGCTAGACCGAACTCCGGGACAGGGAACAATGAGCAGTTCTTC.

J is TRBJ2-1 and V is TRBV20-1; D remains ambiguous. CDR3 length: 16 residues. Trimming shortened V by 0 bases and J by 2 bases, and 14 bases separated the two germline ends. Per germline, CDR1 DFQATT and CDR2 SNEGSKA (reference sequence). CDR3 sequence reads: CSAREEKESTYNEQFF. The CDR3 DNA reads TGCAGTGCTAGAGAGGAGAAGGAAAGCACCTACAATGAGCAGTTCTTC.

This clonotype showed up just a few times. The CDR3 DNA reads TGTGCCAGCAGTGATCTAGGGCGCCTAATGAACACTGAAGCTTTCTTT. It yields the protein CASSDLGRLMNTEAFF. The rearrangement uses TRBV25-1 and TRBJ1-1; D uncertain. This CDR3 has 16 residues. V lost 3 bases, J lost 0 bases, and 14 bases lay in between. Per the germline V gene, CDR1 is MGHDK and CDR2 is SYGVNS.

This clonotype was seen many times. The rearrangement uses TRBV20-1 and TRBJ2-1; no clear D. The germline gives CDR1 DFQATT, CDR2 SNEGSKA (reference sequence). Trimming left V 0 bases short and J 0 bases short, with 3 bases between. CDR3 size: 13 residues. The CDR3 DNA sequence: TGCAGTGCTAGAGATGCCTCCTACAATGAGCAGTTCTTC. It translates to CSARDASYNEQFF.

There are many counts of this clonotype. The chain combines TRBV5-1 with TRBJ1-1; the D is unclear. Deletions cut 1 base from V and 5 bases from J, with 15 bases between. The V gene's germline CDR1 is SGHRS and CDR2 YFSETQ. This CDR3 has 15 amino acids. The CDR3 bases are TGCGCCAGCAGCTTGTCGCAGCCACCGGTAACTGAAGCTTTCTTT. Amino acids: CASSLSQPPVTEAFF.

V usage is TRBV20-1 and J usage is TRBJ2-5, with D possibly TRBD2 on 6 matching bases. V gave up 0 bases and J gave up 5 bases, with 13 bases separating them. Germline values: CDR1 DFQATT, CDR2 SNEGSKA (reference sequence). The CDR3 is made up of 14 amino acids. The CDR3 reads CSAREGGWEETQYF. The CDR3 nucleotides are TGCAGTGCTAGAGAGGGGGGTTGGGAGGAGACCCAGTACTTC.

This clonotype has a handful of counts. The rearrangement links TRBV6-1 to TRBJ2-3; 10 bases are shared with TRBD2. CDR1 and CDR2 from the germline V gene are MNHNS and SASEGT. Trimming took 6 bases from V and 2 from J; bases not matched to a gene: 5. The CDR3 covers 15 residues. CDR3 loop: CASSNGLAVTDTQYF. The CDR3 DNA is TGTGCCAGCAGCAACGGACTAGCGGTCACAGATACGCAGTATTTT.

The J gene is TRBJ2-1, the V gene TRBV5-1; D call uncertain. The CDR3 has 14 residues. V lost 0 bases and J 8 bases, leaving 12 bases between the germline ends. CDR1 SGHRS and CDR2 YFSETQ come from the germline V gene. The CDR3 region has the DNA TGCGCCAGCAGCTTGGTTGCCCAGTCTGATGAGCAGTTCTTC. It translates to CASSLVAQSDEQFF.

This clonotype was observed a few times. This chain uses TRBV7-9 with TRBJ2-3, with 8 bases identical to TRBD2. The V gene's germline CDR1 is SEHNR and CDR2 FQNEAQ (reference sequence). This CDR3 has 13 amino acids. Unmatched junction bases numbered 7, after V lost 5 bases and J lost 9 bases. The CDR3 coding sequence is TGTGCCAGCAGCCCTGACCGGGAGGGGACGCAGTATTTT. Protein sequence: CASSPDREGTQYF.

The chain carries TRBV12-5 and TRBJ1-2; 8 bases map to TRBD1. The CDR3 runs 14 residues. Unmatched junction bases numbered 6, after V lost 6 bases and J lost 3 bases. The germline gives CDR1 LGHNT, CDR2 FRNRAP. The CDR3 here is CASGRDRLYYGYTF. In nucleotides, the CDR3 is TGTGCTAGTGGCCGGGACAGGCTTTACTATGGCTACACCTTC.

This clonotype occurred a few times. The V call is TRBV28, the J call TRBJ2-7, with a weak D call TRBD2 (6 bases). Trimming pared 10 bases from V and 1 base from J, leaving 11 bases between. CDR1 and CDR2 (germline): MDHEN, SYDVKM. This CDR3 region has 12 residues. The CDR3 protein is CAIGGYSYEQYF. CDR3 coding DNA: TGTGCCATCGGGGGTTATTCCTACGAGCAGTACTTC.